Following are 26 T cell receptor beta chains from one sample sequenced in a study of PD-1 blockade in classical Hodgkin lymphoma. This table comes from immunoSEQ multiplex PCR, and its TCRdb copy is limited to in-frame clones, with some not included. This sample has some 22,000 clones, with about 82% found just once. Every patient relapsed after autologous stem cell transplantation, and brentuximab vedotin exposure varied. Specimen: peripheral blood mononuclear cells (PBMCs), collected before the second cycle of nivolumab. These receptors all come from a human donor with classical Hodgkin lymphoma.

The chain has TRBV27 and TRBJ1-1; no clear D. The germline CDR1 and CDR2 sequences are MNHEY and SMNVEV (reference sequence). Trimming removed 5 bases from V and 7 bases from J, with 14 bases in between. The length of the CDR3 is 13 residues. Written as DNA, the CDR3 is TGTGCCAGCAGTCCCCCATGGGCCTTTGAAGCTTTCTTT. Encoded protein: CASSPPWAFEAFF.

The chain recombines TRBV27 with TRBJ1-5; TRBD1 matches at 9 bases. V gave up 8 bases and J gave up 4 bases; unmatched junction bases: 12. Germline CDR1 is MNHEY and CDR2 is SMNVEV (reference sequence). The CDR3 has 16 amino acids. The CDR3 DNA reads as TGTGCCAGCGGAACATGGACAGGGGAGATAAATCAGCCCCAGCATTTT. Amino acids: CASGTWTGEINQPQHF.

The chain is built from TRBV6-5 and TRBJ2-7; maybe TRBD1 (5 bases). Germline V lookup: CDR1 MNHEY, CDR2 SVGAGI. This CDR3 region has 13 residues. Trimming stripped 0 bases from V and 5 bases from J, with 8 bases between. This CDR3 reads CASSYSRGNEQYF. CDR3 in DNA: TGTGCCAGCAGTTACTCAAGGGGAAACGAGCAGTACTTC.

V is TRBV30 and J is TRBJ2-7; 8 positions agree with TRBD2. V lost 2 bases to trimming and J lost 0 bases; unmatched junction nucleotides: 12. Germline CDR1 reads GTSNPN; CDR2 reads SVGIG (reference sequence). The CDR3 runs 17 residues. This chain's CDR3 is CAWSLHRLAFHSYEQYF. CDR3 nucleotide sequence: TGTGCCTGGAGTCTGCACCGACTAGCGTTTCACTCCTACGAGCAGTACTTC.

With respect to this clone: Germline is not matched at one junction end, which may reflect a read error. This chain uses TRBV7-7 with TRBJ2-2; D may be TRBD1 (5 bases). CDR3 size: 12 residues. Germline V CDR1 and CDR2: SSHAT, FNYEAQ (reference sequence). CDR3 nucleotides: TGTGCTAGCAGGGCTCGGGCCGGGGAGCTGTTTTTT. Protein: CASRARAGELFF.

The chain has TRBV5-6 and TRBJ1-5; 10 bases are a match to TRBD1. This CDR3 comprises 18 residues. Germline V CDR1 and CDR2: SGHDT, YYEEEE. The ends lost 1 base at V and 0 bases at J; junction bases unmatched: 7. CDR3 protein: CASSLRDRGLYSNQPQHF. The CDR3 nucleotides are TGTGCCAGCAGCTTGCGGGACAGGGGACTCTATAGCAATCAGCCCCAGCATTTT. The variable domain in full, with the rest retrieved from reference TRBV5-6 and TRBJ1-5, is DAGVTQSPTHLIKTRGQQVTLRCSPKSGHDTVSWYQQALGQGPQFIFQYYEEEERQRGNFPDRFSGHQFPNYSSELNVNALLLGDSALYLCASSLRDRGLYSNQPQHFGDGTRLSIL.

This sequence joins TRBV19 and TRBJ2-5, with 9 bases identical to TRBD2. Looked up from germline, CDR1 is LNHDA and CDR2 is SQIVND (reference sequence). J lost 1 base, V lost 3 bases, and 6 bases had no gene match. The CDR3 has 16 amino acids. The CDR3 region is CASSIRRGGRQETQYF. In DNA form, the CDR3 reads TGTGCCAGTAGTATCCGGCGGGGGGGTCGCCAAGAGACCCAGTACTTC.

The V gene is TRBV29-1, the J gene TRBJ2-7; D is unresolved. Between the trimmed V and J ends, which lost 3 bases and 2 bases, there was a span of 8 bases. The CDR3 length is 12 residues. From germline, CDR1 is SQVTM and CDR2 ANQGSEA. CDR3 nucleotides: TGCAGCGTTGAGGGCAGCACCTACGAGCAGTACTTC. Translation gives CSVEGSTYEQYF.

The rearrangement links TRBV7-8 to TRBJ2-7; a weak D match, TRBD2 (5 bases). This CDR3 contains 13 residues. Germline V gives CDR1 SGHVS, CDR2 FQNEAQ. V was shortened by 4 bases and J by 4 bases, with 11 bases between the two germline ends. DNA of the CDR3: TGTGCCAGCAGCTCAATTCCGGGATACGAGCAGTACGTC. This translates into CASSSIPGYEQYV.

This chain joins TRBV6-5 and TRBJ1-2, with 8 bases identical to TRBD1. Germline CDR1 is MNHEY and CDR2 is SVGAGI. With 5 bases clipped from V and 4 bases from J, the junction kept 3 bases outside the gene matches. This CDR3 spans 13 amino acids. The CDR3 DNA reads TGTGCCAGCAGTGAGACAGGGGCCTATGGCTACACCTTC. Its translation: CASSETGAYGYTF.

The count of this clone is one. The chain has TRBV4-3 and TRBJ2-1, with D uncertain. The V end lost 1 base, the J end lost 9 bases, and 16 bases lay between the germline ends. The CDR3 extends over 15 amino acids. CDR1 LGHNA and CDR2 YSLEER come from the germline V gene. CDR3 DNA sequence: TGCGCCAGCAGCCAAGCGGTACACTCCGGCAGTGAGCAGTTCTTC. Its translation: CASSQAVHSGSEQFF.

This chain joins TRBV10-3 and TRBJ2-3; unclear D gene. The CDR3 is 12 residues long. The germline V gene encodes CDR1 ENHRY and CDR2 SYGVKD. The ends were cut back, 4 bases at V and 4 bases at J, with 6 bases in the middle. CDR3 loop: CAISGLADTQYF. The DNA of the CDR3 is TGTGCCATCAGTGGGCTGGCAGATACGCAGTATTTT.

In DNA form, the CDR3 reads TGTGCCAGCTCACGATCCCAAGGGGGGAAGAACACTGAAGCTTTCTTT. It specifies CASSRSQGGKNTEAFF. The chain links TRBV18 to TRBJ1-1; tentatively, D is TRBD1 (6 bases). Between the trimmed V and J ends, which lost 4 bases and 1 base, there was a span of 16 bases. Germline CDR1 and CDR2: KGHSH and LQKENI. The CDR3 runs 16 residues.

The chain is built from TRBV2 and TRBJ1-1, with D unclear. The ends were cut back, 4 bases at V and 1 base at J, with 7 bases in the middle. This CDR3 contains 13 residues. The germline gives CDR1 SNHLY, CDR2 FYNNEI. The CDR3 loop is CASSAPGNTEAFF. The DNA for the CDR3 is TGTGCCAGCAGTGCCCCCGGGAACACTGAAGCTTTCTTT.

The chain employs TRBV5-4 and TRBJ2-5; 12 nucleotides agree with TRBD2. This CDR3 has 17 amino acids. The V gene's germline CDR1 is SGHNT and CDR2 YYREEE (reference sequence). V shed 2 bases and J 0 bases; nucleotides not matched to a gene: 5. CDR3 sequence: CASSFGLAGGNQETQYF. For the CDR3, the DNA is TGTGCCAGCAGCTTCGGTCTAGCGGGGGGGAACCAAGAGACCCAGTACTTC.

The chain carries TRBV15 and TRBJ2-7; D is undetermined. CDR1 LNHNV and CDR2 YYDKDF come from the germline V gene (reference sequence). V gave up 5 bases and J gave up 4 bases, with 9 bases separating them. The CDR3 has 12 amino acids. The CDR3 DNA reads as TGTGCCACCAGCTTTAGCACTTACGAGCAGTACTTC. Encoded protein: CATSFSTYEQYF. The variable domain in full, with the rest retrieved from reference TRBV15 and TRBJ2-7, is DAMVIQNPRYQVTQFGKPVTLSCSQTLNHNVMYWYQQKSSQAPKLLFHYYDKDFNNEADTPDNFQSRRPNTSFCFLDIRSPGLGDTAMYLCATSFSTYEQYFGPGTRLTVT.

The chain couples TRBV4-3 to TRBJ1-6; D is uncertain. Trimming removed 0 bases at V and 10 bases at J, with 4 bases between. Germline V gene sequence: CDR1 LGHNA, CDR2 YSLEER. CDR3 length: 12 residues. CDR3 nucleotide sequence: TGCGCCAGCAGCCAAGAAGGATCACCCCTCCACTTT. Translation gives CASSQEGSPLHF.

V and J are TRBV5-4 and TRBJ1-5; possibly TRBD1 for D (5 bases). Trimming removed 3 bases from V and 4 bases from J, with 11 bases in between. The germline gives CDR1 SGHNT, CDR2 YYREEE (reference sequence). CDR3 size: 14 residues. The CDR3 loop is CASSYGGGNQPQHF. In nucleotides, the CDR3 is TGTGCCAGCAGCTATGGTGGGGGTAATCAGCCCCAGCATTTT.

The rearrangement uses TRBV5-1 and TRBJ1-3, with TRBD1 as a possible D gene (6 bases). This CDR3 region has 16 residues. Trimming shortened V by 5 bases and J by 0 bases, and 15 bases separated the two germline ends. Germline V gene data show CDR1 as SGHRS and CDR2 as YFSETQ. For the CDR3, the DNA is TGCGCCAGCAGGGAGTCGACAGGACGCTCTGGAAACACCATATATTTT. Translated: CASRESTGRSGNTIYF.

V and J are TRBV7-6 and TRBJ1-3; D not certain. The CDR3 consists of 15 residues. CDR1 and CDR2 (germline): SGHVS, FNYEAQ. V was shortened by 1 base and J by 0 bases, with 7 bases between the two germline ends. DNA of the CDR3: TGTGCCAGCAGCTTAGGTGTAAGCTCTGGAAACACCATATATTTT. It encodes CASSLGVSSGNTIYF.

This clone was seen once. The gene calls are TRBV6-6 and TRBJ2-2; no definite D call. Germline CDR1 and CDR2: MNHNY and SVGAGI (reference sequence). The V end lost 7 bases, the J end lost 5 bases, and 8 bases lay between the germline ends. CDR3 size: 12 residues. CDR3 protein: CASISPTGELFF. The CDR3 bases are TGTGCCAGCATTAGTCCGACCGGGGAGCTGTTTTTT.

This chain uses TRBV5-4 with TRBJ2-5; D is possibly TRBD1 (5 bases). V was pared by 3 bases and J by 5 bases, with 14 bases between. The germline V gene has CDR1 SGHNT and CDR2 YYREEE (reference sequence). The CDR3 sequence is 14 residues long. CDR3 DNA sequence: TGTGCCAGCAGCTCATACAGGAGCCGGGAGACCCAGTACTTC. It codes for CASSSYRSRETQYF.

As DNA, the CDR3 is TGTGCCAGCAGCCCTGAGCGGGGGGACTACAATGAGCAGTTCTTC. Its protein is CASSPERGDYNEQFF. The J gene is TRBJ2-1, the V gene TRBV7-9; 9 bases line up with TRBD2. V gave up 5 bases and J gave up 3 bases; unmatched junction bases: 5. Germline V gives CDR1 SEHNR, CDR2 FQNEAQ (reference sequence). The CDR3 length is 15 residues.

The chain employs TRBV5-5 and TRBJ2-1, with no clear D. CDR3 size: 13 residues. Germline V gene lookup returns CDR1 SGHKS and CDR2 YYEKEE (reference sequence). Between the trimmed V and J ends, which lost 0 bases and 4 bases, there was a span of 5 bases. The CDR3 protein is CASSLAVYNEQFF. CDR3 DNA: TGTGCCAGCAGCTTGGCCGTTTACAATGAGCAGTTCTTC.

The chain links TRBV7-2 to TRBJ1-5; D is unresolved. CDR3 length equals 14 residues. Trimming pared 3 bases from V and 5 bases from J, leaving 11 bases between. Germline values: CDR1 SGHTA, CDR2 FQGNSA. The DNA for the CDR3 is TGTGCCAGCAGCTTGGGAGCCGATTATCAGCCCCAGCATTTT. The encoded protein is CASSLGADYQPQHF.

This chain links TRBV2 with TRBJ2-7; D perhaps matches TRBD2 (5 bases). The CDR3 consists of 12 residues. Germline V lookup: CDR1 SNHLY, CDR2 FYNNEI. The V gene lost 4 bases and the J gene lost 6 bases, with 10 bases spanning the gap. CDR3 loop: CASSARAGEQYV. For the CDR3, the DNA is TGTGCCAGCAGTGCTAGGGCGGGCGAGCAGTACGTC.